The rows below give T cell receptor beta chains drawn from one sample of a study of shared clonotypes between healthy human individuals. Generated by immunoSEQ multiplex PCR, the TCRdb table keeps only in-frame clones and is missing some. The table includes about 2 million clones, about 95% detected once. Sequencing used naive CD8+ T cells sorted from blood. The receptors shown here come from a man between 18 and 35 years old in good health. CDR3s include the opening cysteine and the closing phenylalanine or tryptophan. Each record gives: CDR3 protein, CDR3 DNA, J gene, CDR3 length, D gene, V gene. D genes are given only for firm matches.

CDR3: CAWSLGGELFF; DNA: TGTGCCTGGAGTCTGGGCGGGGAGCTGTTTTTT; J: TRBJ2-2; length: 11; D: NA; V: TRBV30
CDR3: CASSVGNEQYF; DNA: TGTGCCAGCAGCGTCGGGAACGAGCAGTACTTC; J: TRBJ2-7; length: 11; D: NA; V: TRBV9
CDR3: CASSGGPGQESYEQYF; DNA: TGCGCCAGCAGCGGGGGGCCGGGACAGGAGTCCTACGAGCAGTACTTC; J: TRBJ2-7; length: 16; D: TRBD1; V: TRBV5-1
CDR3: CASRVQNTGELFF; DNA: TGTGCCAGTAGGGTCCAGAACACCGGGGAGCTGTTTTTT; J: TRBJ2-2; length: 13; D: NA; V: TRBV19
CDR3: CASSFPGTGNTEAFF; DNA: TGTGCCAGCAGCTTCCCCGGGACAGGGAACACTGAAGCTTTCTTT; J: TRBJ1-1; length: 15; D: TRBD1; V: TRBV7-9
CDR3: CASSLYQTEAFF; DNA: TGTGCCAGCAGCTTGTATCAGACTGAAGCTTTCTTT; J: TRBJ1-1; length: 12; D: NA; V: TRBV5-6
CDR3: CASSFRSSYEQYF; DNA: TGTGCCAGCAGCTTCAGGAGCTCCTACGAGCAGTACTTC; J: TRBJ2-7; length: 13; D: NA; V: TRBV11-2
CDR3: CASGDRGYEQFF; DNA: TGTGCCAGCGGCGACAGGGGATATGAGCAGTTCTTC; J: TRBJ2-1; length: 12; D: TRBD1; V: TRBV27
CDR3: CASSPEPPGNTEAFF; DNA: TGTGCCAGCAGTCCCGAACCCCCGGGGAACACTGAAGCTTTCTTT; J: TRBJ1-1; length: 15; D: NA; V: TRBV6-1
CDR3: CASRPSGGLSTDTQYF; DNA: TGCGCCAGCAGGCCTAGCGGGGGGCTATCAACAGATACGCAGTATTTT; J: TRBJ2-3; length: 16; D: TRBD2; V: TRBV10-2
CDR3: CASSVAQGTQYF; DNA: TGTGCCAGCAGCGTAGCTCAAGGGACCCAGTACTTC; J: TRBJ2-5; length: 12; D: NA; V: TRBV9
CDR3: CASSPPGHLNTEAFF; DNA: TGTGCCAGCTCACCGCCAGGGCACCTGAACACTGAAGCTTTCTTT; J: TRBJ1-1; length: 15; D: NA; V: TRBV18
CDR3: CASSLDLAGANTGELFF; DNA: TGTGCCAGCAGCTTAGATCTAGCGGGGGCTAACACCGGGGAGCTGTTTTTT; J: TRBJ2-2; length: 17; D: TRBD2; V: TRBV11-2
CDR3: CASGLVGAPTPQETQYF; DNA: TGTGCTAGTGGTTTGGTCGGGGCACCGACTCCCCAAGAGACCCAGTACTTC; J: TRBJ2-5; length: 17; D: NA; V: TRBV12-5
CDR3: CASSLVGRDGFGKQFF; DNA: TGTGCCAGCAGCTTAGTGGGCAGGGACGGGTTTGGGAAGCAGTTCTTC; J: TRBJ2-1; length: 16; D: NA; V: TRBV13
CDR3: CATYWGTDTQYF; DNA: TGTGCCACCTATTGGGGCACAGATACGCAGTATTTT; J: TRBJ2-3; length: 12; D: NA; V: TRBV13
CDR3: CASSYGSGINEKLFF; DNA: TGTGCCAGCAGTTATGGGTCAGGGATTAATGAAAAACTGTTTTTT; J: TRBJ1-4; length: 15; D: NA; V: TRBV6-7
CDR3: CASSQDPTSWNEQFF; DNA: TGCGCCAGCAGCCAAGATCCCACTAGTTGGAATGAGCAGTTCTTC; J: TRBJ2-1; length: 15; D: NA; V: TRBV4-3